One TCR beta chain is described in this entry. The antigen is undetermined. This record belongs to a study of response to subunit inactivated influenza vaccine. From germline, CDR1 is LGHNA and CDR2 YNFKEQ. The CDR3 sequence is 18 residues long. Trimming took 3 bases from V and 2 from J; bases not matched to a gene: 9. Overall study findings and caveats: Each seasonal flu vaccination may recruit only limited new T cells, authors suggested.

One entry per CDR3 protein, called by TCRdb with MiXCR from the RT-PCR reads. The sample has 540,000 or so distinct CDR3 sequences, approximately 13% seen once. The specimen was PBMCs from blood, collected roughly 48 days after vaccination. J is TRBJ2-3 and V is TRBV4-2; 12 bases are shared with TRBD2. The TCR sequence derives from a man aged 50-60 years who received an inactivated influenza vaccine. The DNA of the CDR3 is TGTGCCAGCAGCCAGGCATCGGGACTAGCGGGTTCCACAGATACGCAGTATTTT. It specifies CASSQASGLAGSTDTQYF.